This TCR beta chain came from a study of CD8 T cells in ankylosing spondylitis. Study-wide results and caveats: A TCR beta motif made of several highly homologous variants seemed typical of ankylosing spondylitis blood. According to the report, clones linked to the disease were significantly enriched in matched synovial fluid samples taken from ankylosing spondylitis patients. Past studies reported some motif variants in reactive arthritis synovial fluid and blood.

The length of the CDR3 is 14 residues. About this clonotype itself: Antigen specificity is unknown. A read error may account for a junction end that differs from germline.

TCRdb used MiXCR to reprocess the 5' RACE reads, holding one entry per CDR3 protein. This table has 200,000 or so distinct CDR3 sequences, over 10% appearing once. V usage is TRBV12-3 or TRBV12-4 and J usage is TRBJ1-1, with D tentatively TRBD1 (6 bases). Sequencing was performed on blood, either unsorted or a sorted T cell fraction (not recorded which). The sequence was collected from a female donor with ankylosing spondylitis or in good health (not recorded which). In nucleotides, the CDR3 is TGTGCCGGCAGTTTGAGGCAGGGGTGGGATGAAGCTTTCTTT. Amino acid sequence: CAGSLRQGWDEAFF.